This T cell receptor beta chain was found in a study of blood T cell repertoires in COVID-19. As for the study in general: Acute-phase and convalescent COVID-19 samples originated in the United States, Italy and Spain. Sample material is recorded as cDNA or gDNA derived from T cells, B-cell-depleted T cells, or PBMCs.

Repertoires were generated with immunoSEQ multiplex PCR, while TCRdb's copy carries only in-frame clones and drops some. Among 300,000 or so clones listed, around 86% were seen once. Individuals aged about 18 to 90 years were recruited from approximately 24 US areas. Cohorts were assigned according to the clinical history that participants reported. This CDR3 region has 14 residues. Trimming cost V 8 bases and J 5 bases, with 16 bases left between them. Germline V gives CDR1 MDHEN, CDR2 SYDVKM. This sequence joins TRBV28 and TRBJ1-5; no clear D. The clonotype was recovered from a woman in her thirties or forties with acute COVID-19. Sequences were obtained from PBMCs or T cells enriched from blood (not recorded which). The CDR3 region is CASSILNSDQPQHF. The CDR3 bases are TGTGCCAGCTCCATCCTAAATTCCGATCAGCCCCAGCATTTT.